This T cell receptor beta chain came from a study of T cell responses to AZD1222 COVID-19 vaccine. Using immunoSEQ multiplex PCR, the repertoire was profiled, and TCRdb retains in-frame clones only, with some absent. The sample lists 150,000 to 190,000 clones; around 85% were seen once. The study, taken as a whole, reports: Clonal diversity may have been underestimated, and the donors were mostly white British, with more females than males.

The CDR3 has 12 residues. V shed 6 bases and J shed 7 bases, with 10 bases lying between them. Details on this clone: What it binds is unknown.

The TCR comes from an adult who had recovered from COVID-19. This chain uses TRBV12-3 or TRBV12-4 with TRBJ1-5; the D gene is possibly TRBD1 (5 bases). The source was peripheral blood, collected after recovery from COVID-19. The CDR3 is CASRYGGQPQHF. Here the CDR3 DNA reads TGTGCCAGCAGGTACGGGGGACAGCCCCAGCATTTT.